This T cell receptor beta chain comes out of a study of blood T cell repertoires in COVID-19. Study overall: The United States, Italy and Spain were the sources of the acute and convalescent COVID-19 samples.

The protocol was immunoSEQ multiplex PCR, while the TCRdb copy is restricted to in-frame clones and leaves out a portion. The profile shows some 370,000 clones, about four fifths of them singletons. This CDR3 comprises 15 residues. The J segment lost 8 bases and the V segment lost 5 bases, leaving 12 bases of the junction unmatched. The germline CDR1 and CDR2 sequences are SGHVS and FNYEAQ. This clone occurred once. This TCR was recovered from a woman aged 50 to 65 who had recovered from COVID-19. The chain recombines TRBV7-6 with TRBJ1-5, with TRBD1 matching 7 bases. The sequenced sample consisted of PBMCs or T cells enriched from blood (not recorded which). The CDR3 protein is CASSPSTGFNEPQHF. The DNA for the CDR3 is TGTGCCAGCAGCCCATCGACAGGGTTTAACGAGCCCCAGCATTTT.